This TCR beta chain was observed in a study of T cell repertoires in cytomegalovirus infection. V shed 8 bases and J shed 9 bases, with 14 bases lying between them. Germline V gene data show CDR1 as MDHEN and CDR2 as SYDVKM. The CDR3 runs to 12 residues. The sample holds a few counts of this clonotype. TCRdb processed the reads anew with MiXCR; each CDR3 protein has one entry. The profile shows about 140,000 distinct CDR3 sequences, approximately 5.9% of them singletons. The rearrangement joins TRBV28 to TRBJ1-5; D possibly corresponds to TRBD1 (5 bases). This clonotype was obtained from a human donor in good health (CMV status not recorded). Some clones in this sample may be carry-over from other donors' samples. Sequencing was performed on PBMCs. The CDR3 protein is CASYGGLRPQHF. CDR3 nucleotide sequence: TGTGCCAGCTATGGGGGACTAAGGCCCCAGCATTTT.